This T cell receptor beta chain was recorded in a study of T cells in Graves' hyperthyroidism and ophthalmopathy. TCR beta CDR3 regions were amplified from RNA. HTBI primers were employed in a first-round RT-PCR of the TCR CDR3. MiXCR, applied by TCRdb to the multiplex PCR reads, yields one record per CDR3 protein. Among about 270,000 distinct CDR3 sequences listed, approximately 25% were seen once. Deletions cut 3 bases from V and 5 bases from J, with 22 bases between. CDR1 is DFQATT, CDR2 SNEGSKA, per germline (reference sequence). The CDR3 is 16 residues long. Sequencing was done on a sample of blood. This chain joins TRBV20-1 and TRBJ2-5; a possible D gene is TRBD2 (5 bases). The source of this sequence is a middle-aged woman with Graves' ophthalmopathy. CDR3 bases: TGCAGTGCTAGGAGTGGGTGGGAGAGGTTCACGGAGACCCAGTACTTC. It yields the protein CSARSGWERFTETQYF.